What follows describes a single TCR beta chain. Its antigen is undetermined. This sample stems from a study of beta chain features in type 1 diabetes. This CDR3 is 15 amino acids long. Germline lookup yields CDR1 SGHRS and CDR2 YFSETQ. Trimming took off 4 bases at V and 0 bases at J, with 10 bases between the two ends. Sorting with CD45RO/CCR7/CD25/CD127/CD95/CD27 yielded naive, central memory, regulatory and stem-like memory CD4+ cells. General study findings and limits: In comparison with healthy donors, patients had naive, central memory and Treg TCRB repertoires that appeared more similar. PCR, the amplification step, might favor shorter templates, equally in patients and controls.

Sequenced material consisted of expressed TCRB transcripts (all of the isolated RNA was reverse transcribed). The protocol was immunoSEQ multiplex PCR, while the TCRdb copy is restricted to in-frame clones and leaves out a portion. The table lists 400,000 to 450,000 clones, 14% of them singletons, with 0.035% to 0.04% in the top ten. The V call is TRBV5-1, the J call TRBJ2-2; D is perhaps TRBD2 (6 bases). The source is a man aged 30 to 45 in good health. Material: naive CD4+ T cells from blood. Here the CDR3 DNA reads TGCGCCAGCAGCGCTCCTAGCGCGAACACCGGGGAGCTGTTTTTT. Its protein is CASSAPSANTGELFF.